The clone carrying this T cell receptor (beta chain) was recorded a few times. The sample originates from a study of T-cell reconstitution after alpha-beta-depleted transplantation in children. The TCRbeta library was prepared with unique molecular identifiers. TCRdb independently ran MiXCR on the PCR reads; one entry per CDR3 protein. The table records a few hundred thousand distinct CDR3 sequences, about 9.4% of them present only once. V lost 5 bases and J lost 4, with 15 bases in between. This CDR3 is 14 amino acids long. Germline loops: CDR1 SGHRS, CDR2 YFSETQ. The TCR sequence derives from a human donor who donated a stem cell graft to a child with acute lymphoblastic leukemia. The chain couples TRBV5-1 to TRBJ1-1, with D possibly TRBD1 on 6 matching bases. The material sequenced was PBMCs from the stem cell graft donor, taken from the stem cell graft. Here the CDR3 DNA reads TGCGCCAGCAGGCGAGGCGGGGGCGGCACTGAAGCTTTCTTT. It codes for CASRRGGGGTEAFF.